One and the same sample provided the 9 T cell receptor beta chains below, sequenced in a study of shared clonotypes between healthy human individuals. TCRdb's table, derived via immunoSEQ multiplex PCR, lists solely in-frame clones and lacks some. Of roughly 2.1 million clones in the sample, under 95% are singletons; the top ten hold around 1.7%. Naive CD8 populations comprised CD45RO-negative cells positively selected for CCR7, excluding terminally differentiated effector memory CD45RA+ cells. Specimen: naive CD8+ T cells from PBMCs. These receptors originate from a man between 18 and 29 years old in good health. Some clones in this sample may be carry-over from other donors' samples.

This clone came up once. The chain is built from TRBV27 and TRBJ1-1; the D is unclear. Germline V gene data show CDR1 as MNHEY and CDR2 as SMNVEV (reference sequence). Trimming took off 3 bases at V and 8 bases at J, with 10 bases between the two ends. This CDR3 has 12 residues. CDR3 coding DNA: TGTGCCAGCAGTTTCGGTCACGGAGAAGCTTTCTTT. Its translation: CASSFGHGEAFF.

The chain joins TRBV18 to TRBJ2-5; 10 positions agree with TRBD2. CDR1 and CDR2 (germline): KGHSH, LQKENI. Germline trimming cut 6 bases from V and 3 bases from J; bases unmatched to any gene: 7. This CDR3 contains 15 residues. CDR3: CASSLAGTSEETQYF. The CDR3 coding sequence is TGTGCCAGCTCCCTCGCTGGGACTAGCGAAGAGACCCAGTACTTC.

This chain links TRBV7-3 with TRBJ2-3; the match to TRBD2 covers 11 bases. This CDR3 comprises 16 residues. V dropped 3 bases and J dropped 6; count of bases not matched to a gene: 8. Germline values: CDR1 SGHTA, CDR2 FQGTGA. CDR3 residues: CASSLLAGGPSDTQYF. CDR3 in DNA: TGTGCCAGCAGCTTGTTAGCGGGAGGGCCGTCGGATACGCAGTATTTT. Based on the CDR3 plus reference TRBV7-3 and TRBJ2-3, the full variable domain is GAGVSQTPSNKVTEKGKYVELRCDPISGHTALYWYRQSLGQGPEFLIYFQGTGAADDSGLPNDRFFAVRPEGSVSTLKIQRTERGDSAVYLCASSLLAGGPSDTQYFGPGTRLTVL.

CDR3 sequence reads: CASSKVKDPRPGPNTEAFF. The CDR3 DNA follows: TGTGCCAGCAGTAAAGTGAAAGATCCTCGGCCTGGGCCGAACACTGAAGCTTTCTTT. The gene calls are TRBV2 and TRBJ1-1; D unclear. Trimming cost V 5 bases and J 1 base, with 26 bases left between them. CDR3 length equals 19 residues. From germline, CDR1 is SNHLY and CDR2 FYNNEI.

The chain couples TRBV19 to TRBJ2-3, with TRBD2 matching over 12 bases. Germline loops: CDR1 LNHDA, CDR2 SQIVND (reference sequence). This CDR3 spans 16 amino acids. The J segment lost 5 bases and the V segment lost 5 bases, leaving 8 bases of the junction unmatched. This chain's CDR3 is CASSSLGGLAGDTQYF. DNA for the CDR3: TGTGCCAGTAGTTCCCTAGGGGGACTAGCGGGAGATACGCAGTATTTT. Complete variable domain (other parts from reference TRBV19 and TRBJ2-3): DGGITQSPKYLFRKEGQNVTLSCEQNLNHDAMYWYRQDPGQGLRLIYYSQIVNDFQKGDIAEGYSVSREKKESFPLTVTSAQKNPTAFYLCASSSLGGLAGDTQYFGPGTRLTVL.

On this clone: The identical CDR3 is also encoded by other nucleotide sequences in the sample. The chain is built from TRBV18 and TRBJ2-7; D is undetermined. V lost 2 bases to trimming and J lost 3 bases, with 2 bases between them. This CDR3 has 11 residues. Germline V gene data show CDR1 as KGHSH and CDR2 as LQKENI. The DNA of the CDR3 is TGTGCCAGCTCACCAGACTACGAGCAGTACTTC. Protein sequence: CASSPDYEQYF.

The gene calls are TRBV9 and TRBJ2-7, with D maybe TRBD1 (5 bases). CDR1 and CDR2 (germline): SGDLS, YYNGEE. Trimming pared 0 bases from V and 2 bases from J, leaving 12 bases between. CDR3 length: 15 amino acids. CDR3 region: CASSVAPRQTYEQYF. CDR3 bases: TGTGCCAGCAGCGTAGCCCCCCGACAGACCTACGAGCAGTACTTC.

The J gene is TRBJ2-3, the V gene TRBV13; no reliable D call. CDR1 is PRHDT and CDR2 is FYEKMQ in the germline V gene (reference sequence). CDR3 length equals 12 residues. V shed 7 bases and J shed 1 base, with 6 bases lying between them. CDR3 region: CASTSGTDTQYF. The CDR3 nucleotides are TGTGCCAGCACCAGCGGCACAGATACGCAGTATTTT.

This clone was counted a single time. V is TRBV5-6 and J is TRBJ2-5, with unresolved D. The CDR3 runs to 14 residues. Germline CDR1 and CDR2: SGHDT and YYEEEE. V dropped 1 base and J dropped 0 bases, with 7 bases sitting between them. CDR3 sequence (DNA): TGTGCCAGCAGCTTGAAAGGGAACCAAGAGACCCAGTACTTC. Its translation is CASSLKGNQETQYF.